This is a list of T cell receptor beta chains from one sample in a study of blood T cell repertoires in COVID-19. Assay: immunoSEQ multiplex PCR; the TCRdb copy retains only in-frame clones and omits some. The table lists around 100,000 clones, around 85% of them singletons. Sequencing input: peripheral blood. Source of these receptors: a woman between 55 and 75 years old with COVID-19, enrolled during active disease. CDR3s include the opening cysteine and the closing phenylalanine or tryptophan. Each record gives: clone size, V gene, CDR3 protein. Part of the rows lack a size; the others show once, few, many or a class for expanded clones.

size: -; V: TRBV6-6; CDR3: CASLLGPYSNQPQHF
size: -; V: TRBV9; CDR3: CASSAMNTEAFF
size: -; V: TRBV29-1; CDR3: CSVDPPGGTGNTIYF
size: once; V: TRBV30; CDR3: CAWSKGTSNTIYF
size: -; V: TRBV15; CDR3: CATSSRDRDLYGYTF
size: -; V: TRBV6-4; CDR3: CASSENRASGANVLTF
size: -; V: TRBV5-4; CDR3: CASSLGTGGASYGYTF
size: -; V: TRBV27; CDR3: CASSSYRLGLTGNSNQPQHF
size: -; V: TRBV25-1; CDR3: CASSGHTGFSSQPQHF
size: -; V: TRBV27; CDR3: CASSLWGQDTDTQYF
size: -; V: TRBV2; CDR3: CASSKQTGLAKFQETQYF
size: -; V: TRBV14; CDR3: CASSQDYGREEGYGYTF
size: -; V: TRBV10-3; CDR3: CAISESNGLGNTIYF
size: -; V: TRBV15; CDR3: CATSSLRDRTGEKLFF
size: -; V: TRBV14; CDR3: CASSPVHSRFSGNTIYF
size: -; V: TRBV3-1/TRBV3-2; CDR3: CASSPLPGQGRTAYEQYF
size: -; V: TRBV2; CDR3: CASSELGENNQPQHF
size: -; V: TRBV6-5; CDR3: CASTYVREQFF
size: -; V: TRBV10-3; CDR3: CAISESGMVKVYEQYF
size: -; V: TRBV29-1; CDR3: CSVERDSTYEQYF
size: -; V: TRBV27; CDR3: CASSLGQEDTIYF
size: -; V: TRBV4-3; CDR3: CASSLTLSGGGYTF
size: -; V: TRBV15; CDR3: CATSTTMAAFRYTF